This T cell receptor beta chain was observed in a study of cytomegalovirus exposure and HLA in healthy donors. Background on the study: The platform used for the approximately 130 validation repertoires matched that of the roughly 670 first-cohort repertoires, a later analysis reported. Study-level results: That first-cohort TCR clusters tended to co-occur in the 120 or so validation repertoires was found in a later analysis.

V was pared by 10 bases and J by 2 bases, with 9 bases between. The CDR3 contains 11 residues. Germline CDR1 LNHNV, CDR2 YYDKDF (reference sequence). Clones were read by immunoSEQ multiplex PCR, and TCRdb kept only the in-frame ones, dropping some. The sample lists approximately 300,000 clones, 70% to 90% occurring once. Turning to this clone: Its specificity is not known.

Sequenced input: PBMCs. J is TRBJ2-7 and V is TRBV15; TRBD1 is a possible D gene (5 bases). The source of this sequence is a woman aged 18-29 years in good health and CMV-seronegative. In DNA, the CDR3 is TGTGCCATAGGACATCCCTACGAGCAGTACTTC. The encoded protein is CAIGHPYEQYF.